The clone carrying this TCR beta chain was seen a handful of times. The antigen is undetermined. The sample belongs to a study of CD8+CD57+ T cells in acquired aplastic anemia. General study results and limits: In CD8+ cells, Simpson's diversity showed no significant difference between patients and controls. It was found that twenty-nine CD8+ CDR3 sequences were shared between patients and controls.

The study profiled TCR beta VDJ and CDR3 using genomic DNA as template. Using its own MiXCR run on the reads, TCRdb lists one record per CDR3 protein. The repertoire has fewer than 250,000 distinct CDR3 sequences, over 40% of them found once; the top ten carry 15% to 20%. For sequencing, patients were chosen who had shown expansion of CD8+CD57+ cells by flow cytometry. The sample comprised sorted CD4+, CD8+, or CD8+CD57+ T cells (not recorded which) from PBMCs. The sequence came from a human donor with aplastic anemia.

CDR3 nucleotides: TGTGCCAGTAGTACCGGGTCGGCCAAAAACATTCAGTACTTC. Residues: CASSTGSAKNIQYF. The V gene is TRBV19, the J gene TRBJ2-4, with D unresolved. The CDR3 consists of 14 residues. Germline CDR1 LNHDA, CDR2 SQIVND (reference sequence). The germline V and J ends were trimmed by 4 bases and 1 base, with 8 bases remaining between them.